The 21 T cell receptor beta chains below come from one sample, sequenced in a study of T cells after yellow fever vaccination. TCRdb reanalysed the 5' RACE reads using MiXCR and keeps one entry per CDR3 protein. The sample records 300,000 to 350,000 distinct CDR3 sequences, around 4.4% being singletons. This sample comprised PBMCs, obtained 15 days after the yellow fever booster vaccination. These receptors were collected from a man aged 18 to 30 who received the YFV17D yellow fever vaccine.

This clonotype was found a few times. CDR3 nucleotide sequence: TGTGCCTCGGCCCTCCGACTTCCACCCCTCCACTTT. Residues: CASALRLPPLHF. This rearrangement joins TRBV27 to TRBJ1-6, with D unclear. The germline CDR1 and CDR2 sequences are MNHEY and SMNVEV (reference sequence). The ends were cut back, 11 bases at V and 11 bases at J, with 16 bases in the middle. The CDR3 has 12 amino acids.

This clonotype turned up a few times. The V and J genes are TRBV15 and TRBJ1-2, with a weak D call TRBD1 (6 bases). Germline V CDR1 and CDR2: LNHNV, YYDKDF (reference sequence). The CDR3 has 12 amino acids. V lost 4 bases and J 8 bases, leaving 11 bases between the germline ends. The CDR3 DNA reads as TGTGCCACCAGCACCAGGGGTAGGGGCTACACCTTC. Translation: CATSTRGRGYTF.

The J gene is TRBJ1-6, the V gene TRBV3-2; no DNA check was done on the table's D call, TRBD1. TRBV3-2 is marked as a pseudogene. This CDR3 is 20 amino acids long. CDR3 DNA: TGTGCCAGCAGCTCAAGGGGGGGCGAAACCCAGATCCCCTATAATTCACCCCTCCACTTT. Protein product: CASSSRGGETQIPYNSPLHF.

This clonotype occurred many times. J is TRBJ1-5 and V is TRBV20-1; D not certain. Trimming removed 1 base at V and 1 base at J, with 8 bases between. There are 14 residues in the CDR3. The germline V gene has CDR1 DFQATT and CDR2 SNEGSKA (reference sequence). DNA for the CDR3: TGCAGTGCTAGAGCGGGTAACAGCAATCAGCCCCAGCATTTT. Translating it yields CSARAGNSNQPQHF.

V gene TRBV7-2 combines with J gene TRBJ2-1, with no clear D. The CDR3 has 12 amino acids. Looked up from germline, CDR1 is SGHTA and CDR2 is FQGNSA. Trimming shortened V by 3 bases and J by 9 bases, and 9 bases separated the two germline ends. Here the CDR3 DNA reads TGTGCCAGCAGCTTGGTGAGACGTGAGCAGTTCTTC. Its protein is CASSLVRREQFF.

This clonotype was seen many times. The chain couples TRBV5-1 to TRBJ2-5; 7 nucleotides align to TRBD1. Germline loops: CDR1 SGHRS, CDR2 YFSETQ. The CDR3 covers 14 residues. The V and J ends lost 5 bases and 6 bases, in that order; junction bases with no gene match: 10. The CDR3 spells CASSLQGTSKTQYF. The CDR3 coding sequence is TGCGCCAGCAGTCTACAGGGGACGTCGAAGACCCAGTACTTC.

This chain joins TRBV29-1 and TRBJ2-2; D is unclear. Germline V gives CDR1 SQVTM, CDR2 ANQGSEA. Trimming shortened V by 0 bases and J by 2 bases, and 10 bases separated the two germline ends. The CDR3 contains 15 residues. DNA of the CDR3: TGCAGCGTTGAAGATATTGGGGAAAACACCGGGGAGCTGTTTTTT. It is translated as CSVEDIGENTGELFF.

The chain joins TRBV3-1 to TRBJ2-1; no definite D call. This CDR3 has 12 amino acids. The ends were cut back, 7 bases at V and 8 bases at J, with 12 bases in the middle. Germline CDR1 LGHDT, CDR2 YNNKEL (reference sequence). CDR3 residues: CASTDQIDEQFF. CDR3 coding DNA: TGTGCCAGCACCGATCAGATCGATGAGCAGTTCTTC.

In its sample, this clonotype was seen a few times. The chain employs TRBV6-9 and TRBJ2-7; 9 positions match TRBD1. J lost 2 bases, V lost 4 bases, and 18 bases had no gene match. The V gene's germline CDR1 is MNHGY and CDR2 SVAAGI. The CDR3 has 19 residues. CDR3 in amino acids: CASSSASRDRDREAYEQYV. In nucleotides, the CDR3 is TGTGCCAGCAGTTCCGCCAGTAGGGACAGGGACAGGGAAGCCTACGAGCAGTACGTC.

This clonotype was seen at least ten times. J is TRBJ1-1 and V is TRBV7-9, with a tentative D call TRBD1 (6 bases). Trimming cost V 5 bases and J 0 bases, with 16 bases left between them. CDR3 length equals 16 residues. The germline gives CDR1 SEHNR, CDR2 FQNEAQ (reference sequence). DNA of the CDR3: TGTGCCAGCAGCCCGGGGGATACAGGGCTGAACACTGAAGCTTTCTTT. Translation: CASSPGDTGLNTEAFF.

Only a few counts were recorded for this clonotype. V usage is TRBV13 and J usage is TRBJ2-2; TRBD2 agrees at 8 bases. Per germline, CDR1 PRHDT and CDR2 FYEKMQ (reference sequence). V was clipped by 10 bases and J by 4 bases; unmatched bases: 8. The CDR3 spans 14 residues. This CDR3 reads CATERGGVTGELFF. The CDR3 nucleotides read TGTGCCACCGAACGGGGGGGCGTCACCGGGGAGCTGTTTTTT.

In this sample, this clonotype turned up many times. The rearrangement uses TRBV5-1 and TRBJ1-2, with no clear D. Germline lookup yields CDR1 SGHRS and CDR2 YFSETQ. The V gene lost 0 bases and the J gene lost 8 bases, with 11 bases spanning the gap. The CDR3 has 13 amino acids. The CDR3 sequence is CASSLDPALGYTF. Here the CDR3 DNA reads TGCGCCAGCAGCTTGGATCCGGCCTTAGGCTACACCTTC.

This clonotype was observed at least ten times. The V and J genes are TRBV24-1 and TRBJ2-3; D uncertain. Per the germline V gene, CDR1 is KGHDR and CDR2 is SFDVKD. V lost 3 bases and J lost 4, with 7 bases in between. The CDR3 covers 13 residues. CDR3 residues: CATSDTTSDTQYF. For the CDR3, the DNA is TGTGCCACCAGTGATACTACGTCAGATACGCAGTATTTT.

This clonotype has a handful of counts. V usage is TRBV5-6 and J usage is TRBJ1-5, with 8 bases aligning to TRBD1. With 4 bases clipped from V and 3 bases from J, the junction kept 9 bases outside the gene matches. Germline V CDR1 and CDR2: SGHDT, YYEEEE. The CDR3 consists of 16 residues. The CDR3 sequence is CASSLGTGHNNQPQHF. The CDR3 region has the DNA TGTGCCAGCAGCCTTGGGACAGGCCATAACAATCAGCCCCAGCATTTT.

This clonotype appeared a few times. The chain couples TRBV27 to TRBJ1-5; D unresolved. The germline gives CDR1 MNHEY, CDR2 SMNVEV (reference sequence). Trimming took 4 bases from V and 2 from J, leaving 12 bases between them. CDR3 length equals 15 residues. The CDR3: CASSSGFLGNQPQHF. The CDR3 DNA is TGTGCCAGCAGTTCTGGGTTTTTAGGCAATCAGCCCCAGCATTTT.

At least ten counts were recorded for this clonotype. For the CDR3, the DNA is TGTGCCAGCAGTTTTAATAGCGGGGGAGATACGCAGTATTTT. This encodes CASSFNSGGDTQYF. The chain combines TRBV12-3 or TRBV12-4 with TRBJ2-3, with 9 nucleotides matching TRBD2. The CDR3 loop spans 14 amino acids. Trimming cost V 3 bases and J 5 bases; bases outside gene matches: 3.

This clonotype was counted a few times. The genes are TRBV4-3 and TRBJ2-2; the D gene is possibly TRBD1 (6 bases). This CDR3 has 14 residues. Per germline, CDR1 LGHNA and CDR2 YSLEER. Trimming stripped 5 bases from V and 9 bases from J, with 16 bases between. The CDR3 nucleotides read TGCGCCAGCAGCTCGGACAGCTTCAACAGGGAGCTGTTTTTT. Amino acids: CASSSDSFNRELFF.

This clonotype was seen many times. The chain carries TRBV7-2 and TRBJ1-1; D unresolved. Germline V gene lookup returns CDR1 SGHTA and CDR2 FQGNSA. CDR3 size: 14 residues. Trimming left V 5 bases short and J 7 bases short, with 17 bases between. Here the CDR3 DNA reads TGTGCCAGCAGCATGGATGTTACACGCGTTGAAGCTTTCTTT. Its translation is CASSMDVTRVEAFF.

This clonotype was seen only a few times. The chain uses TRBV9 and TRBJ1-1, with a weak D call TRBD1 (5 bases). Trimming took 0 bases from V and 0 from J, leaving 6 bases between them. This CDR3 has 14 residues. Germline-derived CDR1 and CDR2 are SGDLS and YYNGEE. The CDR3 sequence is CASSVGGVNTEAFF. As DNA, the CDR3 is TGTGCCAGCAGCGTAGGGGGGGTGAACACTGAAGCTTTCTTT.

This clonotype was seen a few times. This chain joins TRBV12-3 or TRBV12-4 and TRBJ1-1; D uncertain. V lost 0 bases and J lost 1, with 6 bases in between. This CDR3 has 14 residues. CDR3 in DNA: TGTGCCAGCAGTTTAGCAAACCAGAACACTGAAGCTTTCTTT. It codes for CASSLANQNTEAFF.

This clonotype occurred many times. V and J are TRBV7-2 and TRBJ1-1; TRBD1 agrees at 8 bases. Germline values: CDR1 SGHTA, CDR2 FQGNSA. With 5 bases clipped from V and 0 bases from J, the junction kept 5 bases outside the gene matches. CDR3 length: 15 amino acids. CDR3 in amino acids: CASSRRTGLNTEAFF. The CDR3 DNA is TGTGCCAGCAGCAGAAGGACAGGGCTGAACACTGAAGCTTTCTTT. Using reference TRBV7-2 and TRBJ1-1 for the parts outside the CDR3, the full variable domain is GAGVSQSPSNKVTEKGKDVELRCDPISGHTALYWYRQSLGQGLEFLIYFQGNSAPDKSGLPSDRFSAERTGGSVSTLTIQRTQQEDSAVYLCASSRRTGLNTEAFFGQGTRLTVV.